The clone carrying this T cell receptor beta chain was observed a handful of times. The antigen remains unidentified. Broader study findings: Larger-cohort validation covered only one TCR beta V-J rearrangement.

Trimming left V 0 bases short and J 4 bases short, with 13 bases between. Per the germline V gene, CDR1 is LGHNA and CDR2 is YSLEER. This CDR3 has 16 amino acids. Full-length variable regions came from constant-region reverse primers plus semi-nested Nested Universal Primer A PCR. One entry per CDR3 protein, called by TCRdb with MiXCR from the 5' RACE reads. The sample has tens of thousands of distinct CDR3 sequences; 26% are singletons. V gene TRBV4-3 combines with J gene TRBJ1-5; D gene uncertain. The sample taken for sequencing was naive CD4+ T cells sorted from a lymph node. This sample's subset: naive CD4+ T cells, CD4+CD45RA+CD25-. The sequence was obtained from a female donor with breast cancer. DNA for the CDR3: TGCGCCAGCAGCCAAGAGGCGGTACCCTCTAATCAGCCCCAGCATTTT. Translation: CASSQEAVPSNQPQHF.